A selection of T cell receptor beta chains follows, all from one sample in a study of T cell responses to AZD1222 COVID-19 vaccine. Assay: immunoSEQ multiplex PCR; the TCRdb copy retains only in-frame clones and omits some. The table has some 120,000 clones, about 90% seen once; the top ten hold around 8%. Material: peripheral blood, obtained on day 0 of AZD1222 vaccination. Receptors were obtained from an adult in good health. Both conserved end residues are part of each CDR3. A D gene is named only where the DNA matches it firmly. The size entry is marked missing in some rows and otherwise reads once, few, many or a size class.

v_gene,abundance,len,d_gene,j_gene,CDR3aa,CDR3nt
TRBV9,-,16,-,TRBJ2-5,CASSVGGAAIQETQYF,TGTGCCAGCAGCGTGGGCGGGGCGGCCATCCAAGAGACCCAGTACTTC
TRBV10-1,-,15,TRBD1,TRBJ2-1,CASAAPGQGVNEQFF,TGCGCCAGCGCTGCACCGGGACAGGGGGTCAATGAGCAGTTCTTC
TRBV5-1,-,15,TRBD1,TRBJ2-7,CASSLEGQGVHEQYF,TGCGCCAGCAGCTTGGAGGGACAGGGAGTCCACGAGCAGTACTTC
TRBV13,-,11,-,TRBJ2-7,CASSASSEQYF,TGTGCCAGCAGCGCCTCCAGCGAGCAGTACTTC
TRBV6-1,once,13,TRBD2,TRBJ2-7,CASSEKRGSEQYF,TGTGCCAGCAGTGAAAAGCGGGGTTCCGAGCAGTACTTC
TRBV27,-,15,TRBD2,TRBJ2-2,CASSNRGGVAGELFF,TGTGCCAGCAGTAACCGGGGGGGTGTCGCCGGGGAGCTGTTTTTT
TRBV6-2/TRBV6-3,-,13,-,TRBJ1-5,CASSWEGNQPQHF,TGTGCCAGCAGCTGGGAGGGCAATCAGCCCCAGCATTTT
TRBV10-2,-,14,-,TRBJ1-6,CASSEMGIHSPLHF,TGCGCCAGCAGTGAGATGGGCATACATTCACCCCTCCACTTT
TRBV10-3,-,15,-,TRBJ1-2,CAISEAPSRGYGYTF,TGTGCCATCAGTGAGGCTCCCAGCAGGGGATATGGCTACACCTTC
TRBV12-3/TRBV12-4,once,11,-,TRBJ2-4,CASRGQARYYF,TGTGCCAGCCGGGGGCAGGCCAGGTATTACTTC
TRBV6-6,-,14,-,TRBJ1-2,CASKPGTSNYGYTF,TGTGCCAGCAAACCCGGGACAAGTAACTATGGCTACACCTTC
TRBV29-1,-,12,TRBD1,TRBJ2-1,CSVTARDSDEFF,TGCAGCGTGACGGCTCGGGACAGTGACGAGTTCTTC
TRBV7-2,once,16,TRBD1,TRBJ1-6,CASSFQQGARDSPLHF,TGTGCCAGCAGCTTTCAACAGGGGGCTCGAGATTCACCCCTCCACTTT
TRBV3-1/TRBV3-2,few,17,TRBD2,TRBJ2-3,CASSQALRTRLRGTQYF,TGTGCCAGCAGCCAAGCACTGAGGACTAGGCTTAGAGGTACGCAGTATTTT
TRBV6-5,-,14,-,TRBJ1-5,CASSSQGGNQPQHF,TGTGCCAGCAGTTCACAGGGTGGCAATCAGCCCCAGCATTTT
TRBV28,-,14,-,TRBJ1-2,CASSYNSGGYGYTF,TGTGCCAGCAGCTATAATTCCGGTGGCTATGGCTACACCTTC
TRBV5-4,-,14,-,TRBJ1-1,CASSYTGRDTEAFF,TGTGCCAGCAGCTATACGGGCAGGGACACTGAAGCTTTCTTT
TRBV20-1,-,14,-,TRBJ2-7,CSASWQGYRYEQYF,TGCAGTGCTAGTTGGCAGGGTTATCGCTACGAGCAGTACTTC
TRBV28,once,16,-,TRBJ1-2,CASSLRPPMSWRGYTF,TGTGCCAGCAGTCTGCGCCCCCCCATGTCCTGGCGTGGCTACACCTTC
TRBV11-2,-,14,-,TRBJ1-1,CASSLNGVNTEAFF,TGTGCCAGCAGCTTAAACGGAGTGAACACTGAAGCTTTCTTT
TRBV9,-,16,-,TRBJ1-2,CASSPPRGPLIHGYTF,TGTGCCAGCAGCCCACCGAGGGGACCACTAATCCATGGCTACACCTTC
TRBV5-5,-,16,-,TRBJ1-4,CASSLVPSGVDEKLFF,TGTGCCAGCAGCTTGGTCCCAAGCGGTGTCGACGAAAAACTGTTTTTT
TRBV7-3,once,13,-,TRBJ2-1,CASRRTTRNEQFF,TGTGCCAGCAGGCGAACTACCCGCAATGAGCAGTTCTTC
TRBV6-2/TRBV6-3,-,11,-,TRBJ2-7,CASSHSYEQYF,TGTGCCAGCAGTCATTCATACGAGCAGTACTTC
TRBV11-2,-,14,-,TRBJ1-5,CASSLRTQNQPQHF,TGTGCCAGCAGCCTCCGGACACAGAATCAGCCCCAGCATTTT
TRBV6-5,-,14,-,TRBJ1-2,CASTLQRANYGYTF,TGTGCCAGCACCCTGCAACGGGCTAACTATGGCTACACCTTC
TRBV5-6,-,15,TRBD1,TRBJ1-2,CASSLDRGHNYGYTF,TGTGCCAGCAGCTTGGACAGGGGGCATAACTATGGCTACACCTTC
TRBV12-5,-,11,-,TRBJ2-5,CASRQTETQYF,TGTGCTAGTAGGCAGACAGAGACCCAGTACTTC
TRBV5-1,-,16,TRBD2,TRBJ2-1,CASSPRTSGGNNEQFF,TGCGCCAGCAGCCCCCGGACTAGCGGGGGGAACAATGAGCAGTTCTTC
TRBV4-1,-,16,-,TRBJ2-2,CASSQDLGQFTGELFF,TGCGCCAGCAGCCAGGATCTCGGACAGTTCACCGGGGAGCTGTTTTTT
TRBV6-5,-,14,-,TRBJ2-7,CASGRVGRIYEQYF,TGTGCCAGCGGGAGAGTAGGACGGATCTACGAGCAGTACTTC
TRBV7-2,-,14,TRBD2,TRBJ2-7,CASSLDGGAYEQYF,TGTGCCAGCAGCTTAGACGGGGGGGCCTACGAGCAGTACTTC
TRBV3-1/TRBV3-2,once,15,-,TRBJ1-6,CASSQDQARESPLHF,TGTGCCAGCAGCCAAGATCAAGCCCGGGAGTCACCCCTCCACTTT
TRBV5-5,few,14,TRBD2,TRBJ2-7,CASTSRGGTYEQYF,TGTGCCAGCACCTCGCGGGGGGGAACCTACGAGCAGTACTTC
TRBV4-3,-,21,-,TRBJ2-7,CASSPKTGTKHIHGNSYEQYF,TGCGCCAGCAGCCCTAAAACGGGGACAAAGCACATCCATGGCAACTCCTACGAGCAGTACTTC